The sequence of this T cell receptor (beta chain) was determined in a study of blood T cell repertoires in COVID-19. The germline V gene has CDR1 SQVTM and CDR2 ANQGSEA. This CDR3 is built from 14 residues. V shed 7 bases, J shed 2 bases, and the junction held 5 bases outside the gene matches. Assay: immunoSEQ multiplex PCR; the TCRdb copy retains only in-frame clones and omits some. The top ten clones hold around 7% of a sample with roughly 99,000 clones, about 87% of them seen once. The V and J genes are TRBV29-1 and TRBJ2-2; 9 bases map to TRBD2. The source is a man between 50 and 59 years old with active or convalescent COVID-19. The specimen sequenced was peripheral blood. CDR3 sequence (DNA): TGCAGCGGCCGTAGCGGGAGTAACACCGGGGAGCTGTTTTTT. Protein: CSGRSGSNTGELFF.